This TCR beta chain was identified during a study of long-term antiretroviral therapy in people with HIV (dated by TCRdb to between 2022 and 2023). As for the study more broadly: The earliest samples were collected about a decade before the 2015 WHO recommendation for immediate ART, when ART was typically delayed until CD4 counts fell. A retrospective serial study tested whether changes in peripheral blood TRB repertoire composition and diversity were associated with ART initiation and durable HIV suppression. The cohort contributed fewer than 200 cryopreserved PBMC samples from about 31 adults with confirmed HIV infection, collected serially over a mean of roughly 6 years (range 1-12). Of the roughly 30 participants with HIV, ten to eleven were female. No cross-contamination during QIAcube processing was shown when test extractions of a monoclonal T-cell line were performed alongside roughly 30 polyclonal samples. Study-level results and caveats: The repertoire was dominated across all time points by expanded TRB clones identified before ART initiation, although this dominance was seen to fluctuate and to decrease in many PLHIV after ART. The samples were dated from about 2003 to 2017, and the ART regimens that were used may be less effective than current ART regimens. Because PBMC availability was limited, only the TCR beta chain was sequenced, with no alpha chain pairing. Inferences about post-ART repertoire changes are limited because no data were available on ART adherence, viral resistance or therapy changes. Because pre-ART samples had limited cell numbers, profiling was done on unsorted PBMC rather than on sorted CD4+ and CD8+ T cells. ART initiation was associated with a significant increase in TRB diversity, but diversity stayed significantly below transplant donor controls even after long-term ART. Narrower CDR3 length ranges were observed in HIV repertoires than in controls, and an antigen-experienced repertoire with only a slight naive shift after ART was suggested by the network structure.

Measured from the cysteine to the phenylalanine, the CDR3 is 20 residues long. Of the read, only the CDR3 DNA is kept; its 60 bases are in frame from base 1. The immunoSEQ hsTCRB v3.0 assay was used at survey level resolution to sequence the TRB variable region. A depth of roughly 40,000-55,000 T-cell genomes per sample was targeted for TRB sequencing. An Illumina MiSeq with a v3 150-cycle kit was used to sequence the pooled TRB libraries. The authors' pipeline ran thus. Repertoire analysis was run in R within a reproducible Nextflow workflow that covered QC, data transformation and analysis. LymphoSeq2, an R package for exploring AIRR-Seq data, was used to implement the custom analyses. After excluding several samples that yielded fewer than 5000 total TRB sequences, around 190 HIV repertoires remained for analysis. Of the roughly 190 retained HIV repertoires, almost 60 were collected before and around 130 after ART initiation. Repertoires were downsampled to 5000 TRB nucleotide sequences, and summary statistics were averaged over 100 downsampling iterations. The analysis kept only TRB sequences whose CDR3 regions were at least seven amino acids long. Diversity was assessed using a clonality score derived from Shannon entropy and using the Gini coefficient. Repertoire networks linked the top 5000 CDR3 amino acid sequences whenever two sequences differed by an edit distance of one. For TRB CDR3 amino acid sequences, antigen specificity groups and MHC restriction were predicted with GLIPH2. CDR3 amino acid sequences were matched against VDJdb and McPAS-TCR to flag known CMV, EBV, HIV or tissue antigen associations. Pre-ART, post-ART and control groups were compared with Wilcoxon signed-rank tests and Holm-Bonferroni correction. TCRdb stores this immuneACCESS table with in-frame sequences only. Part of the clones is absent; in the studies checked, under half of the shortfall reflects unresolved V genes, and no reason is known for the rest. That table gives V, J and clone size, and the DNA gave D and trimming. The sample table records fewer than 20,000 clones; more than 75% of these occur just once. Roughly 5.6% of the sample rests with the top ten.

Only a few counts were recorded for this clone. It has no known antigen specificity. It has no much larger one-base neighbor in the sample; base qualities were not kept. Inclusion was restricted to participants for whom at least one PBMC sample before ART initiation and at least two post-ART samples were available. Every participant with HIV received treatment in the United States of America. Before DNA extraction, cryopreserved samples of about 1-11 million PBMC were thawed and then washed. At the time of the earliest PBMC sample, participants with HIV were aged between roughly 20 and 60 years. PBMC samples were contributed by each participant from 1-4 timepoints before ART initiation and 2-8 timepoints after ART initiation, with a median of 7 samples. Serial HIV viral load, CD4+ T-cell count, ART history and demographic data were obtained for every participant. Genomic DNA was extracted from unsorted PBMC with a Qiagen kit on a QIAcube, processed in batches of 12 samples.

The chain uses TRBV12-2 and TRBJ2-7; the table gives TRBD2 as D, unverified against the DNA. TRBV12-2 is a pseudogene. The source was unsorted PBMCs, collected 0.5 years after starting antiretroviral therapy. This receptor was obtained from a woman in her thirties or forties with HIV. The CDR3 loop reads CASRLTSSGREYREFYEQYF. The nucleotide sequence reads TGTGCAAGTCGCTTAACCTCTAGCGGGAGGGAATACAGGGAATTCTACGAGCAGTACTTC.